Each of the 17 T cell receptor beta chains below was sequenced from the same sample in a study of blood T cell repertoires in COVID-19. Assay: immunoSEQ multiplex PCR; the TCRdb copy retains only in-frame clones and omits some. The sample records 300,000 or so clones, roughly 90% being singletons. The sample was PBMCs or T cells enriched from blood (not recorded which). The receptors derive from a woman aged 25 to 39 who had recovered from COVID-19.

The rearrangement links TRBV12-5 to TRBJ2-7; TRBD1 agrees at 11 bases. Germline lookup yields CDR1 LGHNT and CDR2 FRNRAP. The trim removed 2 bases at V and 2 bases at J, leaving 5 bases unmatched. This CDR3 comprises 16 residues. Here the CDR3 DNA reads TGTGCTAGTGGTTTGCCTCGGGGACAGGGGGCCTACGAGCAGTACTTC. Its protein is CASGLPRGQGAYEQYF.

This clone appeared a single time. This chain joins TRBV5-1 and TRBJ2-6; a possible D gene is TRBD2 (6 bases). The CDR3 loop spans 17 amino acids. Between the trimmed V and J ends, which lost 0 bases and 0 bases, there was a span of 10 bases. Looked up from germline, CDR1 is SGHRS and CDR2 is YFSETQ. CDR3 protein: CASSLVGGSSGANVLTF. CDR3 nucleotide sequence: TGCGCCAGCAGCTTGGTGGGGGGTAGCTCTGGGGCCAACGTCCTGACTTTC.

This clone was counted a few times. The chain combines TRBV4-3 with TRBJ1-1; D possibly corresponds to TRBD1 (5 bases). Germline lookup yields CDR1 LGHNA and CDR2 YSLEER. The CDR3 sequence is 15 residues long. Trimming pared 0 bases from V and 1 base from J, leaving 9 bases between. The CDR3 loop is CASSQEAGQNTEAFF. In DNA, the CDR3 is TGCGCCAGCAGCCAAGAGGCAGGGCAGAACACTGAAGCTTTCTTT.

This clone occurred once. The chain is built from TRBV7-2 and TRBJ2-3, with D possibly matching TRBD1 (6 bases). The CDR3 loop spans 15 amino acids. Germline V gene lookup returns CDR1 SGHTA and CDR2 FQGNSA. V shed 5 bases and J shed 2 bases, with 14 bases lying between them. The CDR3: CASSPPTGYTDTQYF. For the CDR3, the DNA is TGTGCCAGCAGCCCCCCGACAGGCTACACAGATACGCAGTATTTT.

The V call is TRBV7-9, the J call TRBJ2-2; D may be TRBD2 (5 bases). V gave up 1 base and J gave up 6 bases, with 6 bases separating them. The germline CDR1 and CDR2 sequences are SEHNR and FQNEAQ (reference sequence). This CDR3 contains 13 residues. CDR3 sequence: CASSLGSAGELFF. The CDR3, as DNA: TGTGCCAGCAGCTTAGGTAGCGCCGGGGAGCTGTTTTTT.

This clone appeared a few times. J is TRBJ2-7 and V is TRBV2; 9 bases match TRBD1. Trimming at V came to 6 bases and at J to 5 bases, leaving 2 bases not matched to a gene. The CDR3 contains 12 residues. The germline gives CDR1 SNHLY, CDR2 FYNNEI. The CDR3: CASRRQGDEQYF. The DNA of the CDR3 is TGTGCCAGCAGACGACAGGGGGACGAGCAGTACTTC.

The chain uses TRBV3-1 (or the pseudogene TRBV3-2) and TRBJ1-1; D perhaps matches TRBD1 (6 bases). Germline CDR1 LGHDT, CDR2 YNNKEL (reference sequence). This CDR3 has 13 residues. V was cut by 6 bases and J by 1 base, with 9 bases left in between. In DNA, the CDR3 is TGTGCCAGCAGGCTACAGGGGAACACTGAAGCTTTCTTT. Translating gives CASRLQGNTEAFF.

The chain uses TRBV28 and TRBJ1-2, with TRBD1 matching 9 bases. The CDR3 covers 14 residues. V gave up 8 bases and J gave up 10 bases; unmatched junction bases: 14. Germline V gene sequence: CDR1 MDHEN, CDR2 SYDVKM. CDR3 in amino acids: CASFQRDRALVYTF. CDR3 nucleotide sequence: TGTGCCAGCTTCCAGAGGGACAGGGCGCTTGTCTACACCTTC.

The rearrangement uses TRBV30 and TRBJ1-4; TRBD1 matches 10 bases. After removal of 2 bases from V and 7 bases from J, the junction contained 7 bases not matched to a gene. Germline V gives CDR1 GTSNPN, CDR2 SVGIG (reference sequence). The CDR3 runs to 15 residues. CDR3 coding DNA: TGTGCCTGGAGTTTCGGACAGGGGGTAATTGAAAAACTGTTTTTT. Residues: CAWSFGQGVIEKLFF.

The chain links TRBV7-2 to TRBJ2-2; 8 bases agree with TRBD2. V dropped 2 bases and J dropped 4; count of bases not matched to a gene: 6. CDR1 is SGHTA and CDR2 is FQGNSA in the germline V gene. This CDR3 is built from 16 residues. The CDR3 sequence is CASSLYLAGGTGELFF. The CDR3 DNA is TGTGCCAGCAGCTTATACCTAGCGGGTGGCACCGGGGAGCTGTTTTTT.

The J gene is TRBJ2-7, the V gene TRBV10-3; 8 bases align to TRBD2. Germline trimming cut 10 bases from V and 0 bases from J; bases unmatched to any gene: 11. The length of the CDR3 is 15 residues. The germline gives CDR1 ENHRY, CDR2 SYGVKD. The CDR3 loop reads CATGGGQANSYEQYF. The CDR3 DNA reads as TGTGCCACTGGCGGGGGGCAGGCGAACTCCTACGAGCAGTACTTC.

This chain connects TRBV11-3 to TRBJ2-3; no firm D call. The V end lost 1 base, the J end lost 6 bases, and 11 bases lay between the germline ends. Germline V gene sequence: CDR1 SGHNT, CDR2 YENEEA. CDR3 length: 14 amino acids. This CDR3 reads CASSLGSTPDTQYF. CDR3 DNA: TGTGCCAGCAGCTTAGGTTCCACTCCGGATACGCAGTATTTT.

The chain recombines TRBV4-3 with TRBJ1-2; TRBD1 is a possible D gene (5 bases). In germline, CDR1 is LGHNA, CDR2 YSLEER. Trimming cost V 0 bases and J 6 bases, with 11 bases left between them. The CDR3 spans 14 residues. The CDR3 DNA sequence: TGCGCCAGCAGCCAAGATCCGGGGACTCATGGCTACACCTTC. Residues: CASSQDPGTHGYTF.

This chain joins TRBV27 and TRBJ1-1; 9 bases align to TRBD1. The germline CDR1 and CDR2 sequences are MNHEY and SMNVEV (reference sequence). The CDR3 is 16 amino acids. J gave up 3 bases and V 5 bases, and 10 bases lay outside the gene matches. The CDR3 DNA is TGTGCCAGCAGTCCGCCCTCCTGGACAGGGGACACTGAAGCTTTCTTT. Its translation: CASSPPSWTGDTEAFF.

This clone was seen more than once but under ten times. The V call is TRBV7-8, the J call TRBJ1-1; 8 bases line up with TRBD1. The germline V gene has CDR1 SGHVS and CDR2 FQNEAQ. The CDR3 is 12 amino acids. After removal of 3 bases from V and 6 bases from J, the junction contained 0 bases not matched to a gene. CDR3 loop: CASSLDRAEAFF. The CDR3 DNA reads as TGTGCCAGCAGCTTGGACAGGGCTGAAGCTTTCTTT.

The rearrangement links TRBV3-1 (or the pseudogene TRBV3-2) to TRBJ2-1, with D unresolved. Germline CDR1 reads LGHDT; CDR2 reads YNNKEL (reference sequence). Trimming stripped 6 bases from V and 13 bases from J, with 16 bases between. The CDR3 length is 12 residues. CDR3 loop: CASSLGSLRQFF. The CDR3 DNA reads TGTGCCAGCAGTCTAGGATCACTCCGACAGTTCTTC.

This clone has just one count. The V gene is TRBV18, the J gene TRBJ2-3; 10 bases line up with TRBD1. Germline CDR1 reads KGHSH; CDR2 reads LQKENI. Trimming removed 3 bases from V and 2 bases from J; junction bases left unmatched: 14. The CDR3 has 19 amino acids. The DNA for the CDR3 is TGTGCCAGCTCACCCATTCGACAGGGGGCCATCTCTATCACAGATACGCAGTATTTT. Encoded protein: CASSPIRQGAISITDTQYF.